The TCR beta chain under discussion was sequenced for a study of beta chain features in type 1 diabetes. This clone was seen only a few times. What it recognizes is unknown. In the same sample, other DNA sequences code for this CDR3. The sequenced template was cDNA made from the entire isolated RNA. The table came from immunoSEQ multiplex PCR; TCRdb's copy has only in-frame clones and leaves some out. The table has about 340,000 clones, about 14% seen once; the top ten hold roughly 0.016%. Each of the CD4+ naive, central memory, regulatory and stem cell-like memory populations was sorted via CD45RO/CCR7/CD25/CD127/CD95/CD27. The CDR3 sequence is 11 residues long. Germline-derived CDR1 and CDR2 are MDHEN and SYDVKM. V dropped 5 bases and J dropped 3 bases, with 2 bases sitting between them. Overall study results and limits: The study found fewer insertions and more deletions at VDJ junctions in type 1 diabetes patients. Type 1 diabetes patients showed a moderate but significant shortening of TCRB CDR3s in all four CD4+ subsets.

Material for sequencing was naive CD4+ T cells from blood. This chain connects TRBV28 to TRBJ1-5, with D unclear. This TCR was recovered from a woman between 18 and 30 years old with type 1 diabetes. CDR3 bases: TGTGCCAGCAGTCTCAATCAGCCCCAGCATTTT. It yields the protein CASSLNQPQHF.